The 28 T cell receptor beta chains in this list originate from one sample, sequenced in a study of OX40 agonist ivuxolimab in advanced cancers. Repertoires were generated with immunoSEQ multiplex PCR, while TCRdb's copy carries only in-frame clones and drops some. In the table there are some 80,000 clones, about 87% of which are singletons. The starting material was CD4+ or CD8+ T cells sorted from blood, obtained in a trial of the OX40 agonist ivuxolimab. Receptors were obtained from an adult with an advanced solid tumor such as melanoma, head and neck, liver or kidney cancer.

V gene TRBV6-1 combines with J gene TRBJ1-3, with D possibly matching TRBD1 (5 bases). Deletions cut 4 bases from V and 2 bases from J, with 15 bases between. CDR1 and CDR2 from the germline V gene are MNHNS and SASEGT. The CDR3 loop spans 16 amino acids. For the CDR3, the DNA is TGTGCCAGCAGTGGGGGGTGGCAGGCGACTGGAAACACCATATATTTT. Protein: CASSGGWQATGNTIYF.

V gene TRBV7-3 combines with J gene TRBJ2-1; D unclear. From germline, CDR1 is SGHTA and CDR2 FQGTGA. Trimming cost V 1 base and J 9 bases, with 7 bases left between them. The CDR3 loop spans 12 amino acids. CDR3 sequence: CASSLNLGEQFF. DNA for the CDR3: TGTGCCAGCAGCTTAAACTTAGGTGAGCAGTTCTTC.

The gene calls are TRBV10-1 and TRBJ2-2; no reliable D call. From germline, CDR1 is WNHNN and CDR2 SYGVQD (reference sequence). The CDR3 spans 15 residues. The ends were cut back, 7 bases at V and 1 base at J, with 13 bases in the middle. CDR3 residues: CASIFASLNTGELFF. CDR3 DNA: TGCGCCAGCATTTTCGCCAGCTTGAACACCGGGGAGCTGTTTTTT.

This clone has just one count. An end of the junction does not agree with germline; a read error may underlie this. The CDR3 sequence: CASSSRDRPLAF. The CDR3 DNA follows: TGTGCCAGCAGCTCCAGGGACAGGCCCCTCGCCTTC. The chain recombines TRBV9 with TRBJ2-7, with 8 bases lining up with TRBD1. The germline CDR1 and CDR2 sequences are SGDLS and YYNGEE. The CDR3 covers 12 residues.

This chain joins TRBV6-5 and TRBJ2-1; D might be TRBD1 (5 bases). The V and J ends lost 6 bases and 5 bases respectively, with 11 bases between them. The germline V gene has CDR1 MNHEY and CDR2 SVGAGI. This CDR3 region has 13 residues. The CDR3 protein is CASRLQVNNEQFF. The CDR3 DNA is TGTGCCAGCAGACTACAGGTGAACAATGAGCAGTTCTTC.

Turning to this clone: Sequence at one end of the junction differs from germline and may be a read error. The chain joins TRBV5-8 to TRBJ2-6, with TRBD1 matching 7 bases. The germline V gene has CDR1 SGHTS and CDR2 YDEGEE. This CDR3 comprises 11 residues. This CDR3 reads CASSFTDRRFF. The DNA for the CDR3 is TGTGCCAGCAGCTTCACGGACAGGCGCTTTTTC.

The J gene is TRBJ1-5, the V gene TRBV19, with D hard to call. This CDR3 has 15 residues. V gave up 6 bases and J gave up 3 bases, with 15 bases separating them. The germline V gene has CDR1 LNHDA and CDR2 SQIVND (reference sequence). This CDR3 is CASSNLRGYNQPQHF. Written as DNA, the CDR3 is TGTGCCAGTAGCAACCTCCGGGGTTACAATCAGCCCCAGCATTTT.

V and J are TRBV5-1 and TRBJ2-3; possibly TRBD2 for D (6 bases). Germline V gene data show CDR1 as SGHRS and CDR2 as YFSETQ. The CDR3 extends over 15 amino acids. Trimming pared 2 bases from V and 0 bases from J, leaving 10 bases between. CDR3: CASSFSGGSTDTQYF. DNA for the CDR3: TGCGCCAGCAGCTTTAGCGGAGGGAGCACAGATACGCAGTATTTT.

This chain joins TRBV10-1 and TRBJ1-4, with D possibly matching TRBD1 (5 bases). Germline loops: CDR1 WNHNN, CDR2 SYGVQD (reference sequence). The CDR3 spans 14 residues. Trimming left V 8 bases short and J 3 bases short, with 13 bases between. CDR3 sequence (DNA): TGCGCCAGCGGCCAGGGAAGTGCTAATGAAAAACTGTTTTTT. Its translation is CASGQGSANEKLFF.

CDR3 nucleotides: TGTGCCAGCAGCTTACAACCCCAGAGAGTCAATCAGCCCCAGCATTTT. Encoded protein: CASSLQPQRVNQPQHF. The chain joins TRBV7-2 to TRBJ1-5; no clear D. Trimming stripped 2 bases from V and 3 bases from J, with 14 bases between. This CDR3 contains 16 residues. CDR1 and CDR2 from the germline V gene are SGHTA and FQGNSA.

The chain is built from TRBV11-2 and TRBJ1-2; TRBD1 might be the D (6 bases). Germline CDR1 is SGHAT and CDR2 is FQNNGV. This CDR3 region has 15 residues. The V end was cut by 5 bases, the J end by 4 bases, with 17 bases between. In DNA form, the CDR3 reads TGTGCCAGCAGCGACCGGACAGCACTGGTCTATGGCTACACCTTC. It encodes CASSDRTALVYGYTF.

The rearrangement uses TRBV6-6 and TRBJ2-5, with 9 bases lining up with TRBD1. CDR3 size: 15 residues. After removal of 2 bases from V and 5 bases from J, the junction contained 6 bases not matched to a gene. Germline CDR1 and CDR2: MNHNY and SVGAGI (reference sequence). CDR3 region: CASSYGTGGLETQYF. In nucleotides, the CDR3 is TGTGCCAGCAGTTACGGTACAGGGGGCTTGGAGACCCAGTACTTC.

The J gene is TRBJ1-5, the V gene TRBV30; D gene unclear. The V end lost 5 bases, the J end lost 3 bases, and 11 bases lay between the germline ends. Germline V gene data show CDR1 as GTSNPN and CDR2 as SVGIG (reference sequence). This CDR3 region has 13 residues. CDR3 region: CAWGRGNNQPQHF. In nucleotides, the CDR3 is TGTGCCTGGGGACGCGGGAACAATCAGCCCCAGCATTTT.

The rearrangement links TRBV27 to TRBJ2-7, with D maybe TRBD2 (5 bases). V was cut by 10 bases and J by 12 bases, with 13 bases left in between. The CDR3 contains 9 residues. CDR1 and CDR2 (germline): MNHEY, SMNVEV (reference sequence). The CDR3 spells CATRGWSYF. The CDR3 bases are TGTGCCACCCGGGGATGGTCGTACTTC.

The genes are TRBV10-2 and TRBJ1-5; D unclear. Trimming stripped 2 bases from V and 0 bases from J, with 5 bases between. From germline, CDR1 is WSHSY and CDR2 SAAADI. The CDR3 consists of 14 residues. DNA for the CDR3: TGCGCCAGCAGTGAGGGTTATAGCAATCAGCCCCAGCATTTT. It codes for CASSEGYSNQPQHF.

The table lists this clone with a count of one. The V and J genes are TRBV5-1 and TRBJ1-5; 8 bases are a match to TRBD1. The length of the CDR3 is 14 residues. The ends lost 2 bases at V and 7 bases at J; junction bases unmatched: 5. Germline CDR1 is SGHRS and CDR2 is YFSETQ. CDR3: CASSLTGGGQPQHF. As DNA, the CDR3 is TGCGCCAGCAGCTTAACAGGGGGTGGGCAGCCCCAGCATTTT.

This sequence joins TRBV1 and TRBJ1-5; the table gives TRBD1 as D, unverified against the DNA. TRBV1 is designated a pseudogene. The CDR3 is made up of 15 amino acids. CDR3 coding DNA: TGCACCAGCAGCCGAGCAGGTCTCAGCAATCAGCCCCAGCATTTT. It codes for CTSSRAGLSNQPQHF.

CDR3 amino acids: CASSYSPTYEQYF. The CDR3 region has the DNA TGTGCCAGCAGTTACAGCCCAACCTACGAGCAGTACTTC. J is TRBJ2-7 and V is TRBV27; D is uncertain. With 4 bases removed from V and 2 bases from J, the gap between germline ends came to 9 bases. The germline gives CDR1 MNHEY, CDR2 SMNVEV (reference sequence). The CDR3 length is 13 residues.

This chain links TRBV5-1 with TRBJ1-2; 9 nucleotides align to TRBD1. This CDR3 has 15 residues. The junction had 7 bases not matched to a gene; V was cut back by 0 bases and J by 7 bases. Germline values: CDR1 SGHRS, CDR2 YFSETQ. The CDR3 DNA reads as TGCGCCAGCAGCTTGGAGTGGGACAGGGAGAGTGGCTACACCTTC. This encodes CASSLEWDRESGYTF.

The gene calls are TRBV4-1 and TRBJ2-7; 8 nucleotides align to TRBD1. In germline, CDR1 is MGHRA, CDR2 YSYEKL. The CDR3 loop spans 17 amino acids. The V segment lost 1 base and the J segment 3 bases; nucleotides outside the gene matches: 11. The CDR3 sequence: CASSQGGSGGTDYEQYF. The CDR3, as DNA: TGCGCCAGCAGCCAAGGGGGCTCAGGGGGCACTGACTACGAGCAGTACTTC.

The gene calls are TRBV5-4 and TRBJ1-3; tentatively, D is TRBD1 (6 bases). V lost 4 bases, J lost 0 bases, and 11 bases lay in between. Germline CDR1 reads SGHNT; CDR2 reads YYREEE (reference sequence). This CDR3 has 15 residues. CDR3 nucleotide sequence: TGTGCCAGCAGCCGGGACACCCACTCTGGAAACACCATATATTTT. Amino acids: CASSRDTHSGNTIYF.

This clone was seen more than once but under ten times. The genes are TRBV18 and TRBJ1-2; TRBD1 agrees at 7 bases. Germline V gives CDR1 KGHSH, CDR2 LQKENI. J was trimmed by 3 bases and V by 1 base; bases with no gene match: 2. The CDR3 extends over 14 amino acids. The CDR3, as DNA: TGTGCCAGCTCACCACAGGGGGCCGACTATGGCTACACCTTC. It yields the protein CASSPQGADYGYTF. Complete variable domain (other parts from reference TRBV18 and TRBJ1-2): NAGVMQNPRHLVRRRGQEARLRCSPMKGHSHVYWYRQLPEEGLKFMVYLQKENIIDESGMPKERFSAEFPKEGPSILRIQQVVRGDSAAYFCASSPQGADYGYTFGSGTRLTVV.

The chain recombines TRBV9 with TRBJ2-5, with D perhaps TRBD1 or TRBD2 (5 bases each). V shed 2 bases and J shed 0 bases, with 14 bases lying between them. The CDR3 has 16 amino acids. Germline V gene sequence: CDR1 SGDLS, CDR2 YYNGEE. The CDR3 coding sequence is TGTGCCAGCAGCGTTGCCGGGACGGTGTACCAAGAGACCCAGTACTTC. Protein product: CASSVAGTVYQETQYF.

This chain connects TRBV11-2 to TRBJ1-3, with no clear D. Germline V gene lookup returns CDR1 SGHAT and CDR2 FQNNGV. This CDR3 comprises 15 residues. Trimming stripped 4 bases from V and 2 bases from J, with 12 bases between. The CDR3 is CASSSSDGTGNTIYF. CDR3 coding DNA: TGTGCCAGCAGCTCTTCGGACGGTACTGGAAACACCATATATTTT.

The V call is TRBV2, the J call TRBJ2-7, with 13 nucleotides matching TRBD2. V lost 7 bases, J lost 6 bases, and 9 bases stayed unmatched. The germline V gene encodes CDR1 SNHLY and CDR2 FYNNEI. This CDR3 has 15 residues. The CDR3 is CASMGLAGWPGEQYF. The CDR3 DNA is TGTGCCAGCATGGGACTAGCGGGATGGCCTGGCGAGCAGTACTTC.

The CDR3 loop reads CAISASAQETQYF. The CDR3 region has the DNA TGTGCCATCAGTGCTAGCGCCCAAGAGACCCAGTACTTC. The chain is built from TRBV10-3 and TRBJ2-5; possibly TRBD2 for D (6 bases). V lost 4 bases and J lost 1, with 7 bases in between. Germline loops: CDR1 ENHRY, CDR2 SYGVKD. The CDR3 is 13 amino acids.

The rearrangement joins TRBV7-9 to TRBJ1-1, with D perhaps matching TRBD1 (5 bases). This CDR3 has 13 residues. Germline V lookup: CDR1 SEHNR, CDR2 FQNEAQ (reference sequence). Trimming shortened V by 3 bases and J by 7 bases, and 12 bases separated the two germline ends. The CDR3 is CASSFTGGGEAFF. The CDR3 DNA reads TGTGCCAGCAGCTTCACGGGGGGAGGTGAAGCTTTCTTT.

The V gene is TRBV19, the J gene TRBJ1-5, with D tentatively TRBD1 (5 bases). Deletions cut 6 bases from V and 0 bases from J, with 12 bases between. Germline assignment: CDR1 LNHDA and CDR2 SQIVND (reference sequence). The CDR3 runs to 15 residues. CDR3 sequence reads: CASRTTVNSNQPQHF. CDR3 coding DNA: TGTGCCAGTAGGACGACAGTGAATAGCAATCAGCCCCAGCATTTT.